Listed below are T cell receptor beta chains from one sample, sequenced in a study of molecular identifiers for immune sequencing clone quantification. TCRdb used MiXCR to reprocess the PCR reads, holding one entry per CDR3 protein. The sample contains about 320,000 distinct CDR3 sequences, about 20% of which appear only once. The sequenced sample consisted of naive CD8+ T cells from blood, with Jurkat cell RNA spiked in. These receptor sequences come from a human donor in good health. Some libraries in this study had Jurkat cell RNA spiked in. Both conserved end residues are part of each CDR3. D genes are given only for firm matches. A row's size may be missing; if present it is once, few, many or a size class.

d_gene | abundance | j_gene | v_gene | CDR3nt | CDR3aa
- | many | TRBJ1-6 | TRBV28 | TGTGCCAGCAGTTTAAATGGGTTCGATAATTCACCCCTCCACTTT | CASSLNGFDNSPLHF
TRBD1 | - | TRBJ2-4 | TRBV27 | TGTGCCAGCAGGAGACTGACAGGGGGAGGCAAAAACATTCAGTACTTC | CASRRLTGGGKNIQYF
TRBD1 | - | TRBJ1-2 | TRBV30 | TGTGCCTGGAGAAGACGGGACAGAGATCTCTATGGCTACACCTTC | CAWRRRDRDLYGYTF
- | - | TRBJ1-4 | TRBV7-9 | TGTGCCAGCAGCCCAGACAGAGGAATAAAAGAAAAACTGTTTTTT | CASSPDRGIKEKLFF
- | many | TRBJ1-3 | TRBV9 | TGTGCCAGCAGGGGGGGATTTGGAAACACCATATATTTT | CASRGGFGNTIYF
TRBD1 | - | TRBJ2-7 | TRBV19 | TGTGCCAGTAGTATCCTTCCGGGACAGGGCTACGAGCAGTACTTC | CASSILPGQGYEQYF
- | - | TRBJ2-3 | TRBV30 | TGTGCCTGGGATTCCACGAATAAAATCACAGATACGCAGTATTTT | CAWDSTNKITDTQYF
TRBD2 | many | TRBJ2-3 | TRBV12-3/TRBV12-4 | TGTGCCAGCAGTTATAGCGGGGCAAGCACAGATACGCAGTGTTTT | CASSYSGASTDTQCF
- | many | TRBJ1-1 | TRBV27 | TGTGCCAGCCACGGGGAGTCTGTGAGCACTGAAGCTTTCTTT | CASHGESVSTEAFF
- | many | TRBJ2-7 | TRBV28 | TGTGCCAGCAGCCCGTCGGGGGTAAGAGAGCAGTACTTC | CASSPSGVREQYF
TRBD2 | few | TRBJ2-7 | TRBV5-6 | TGTGCCAGCAGCCAGGTCGTGGGGACTAGTCCCGCTCGCGAGCAGTACTTC | CASSQVVGTSPAREQYF
TRBD1 | - | TRBJ2-7 | TRBV28 | TGTGCCAGCAGGTACGGGACAGCTCGCTCCTACGAGCAGTACTTC | CASRYGTARSYEQYF
TRBD1 | - | TRBJ2-3 | TRBV5-3 | TGTGCCAGCAGCACCGAAGGGGGCCTTGAAGATACGCAGTATTTT | CASSTEGGLEDTQYF
- | many | TRBJ1-3 | TRBV5-6 | TGTGCCAGCAGCTTCGGGGAAGCTGGAAACACCATATATTTT | CASSFGEAGNTIYF
- | many | TRBJ1-1 | TRBV12-3/TRBV12-4 | TGTGCCAGCAGTTTAAATAGGGTTTCTGAAGCTTTCTTT | CASSLNRVSEAFF
- | many | TRBJ2-7 | TRBV4-3 | TGCGCCAGCAGCCAAGGATACGGGGTATACGAGCAGTACTTC | CASSQGYGVYEQYF
TRBD1 | many | TRBJ1-2 | TRBV14 | TGTGCCAGCAGCCTTCTGCCGGGACAGGTCTATGGCTACACCTTC | CASSLLPGQVYGYTF
- | many | TRBJ2-3 | TRBV28 | TGTGCCAGCAGCCAAGCCCGGCTGGGGGCCAGCACAGATACGCAGTATTTT | CASSQARLGASTDTQYF
- | many | TRBJ2-1 | TRBV19 | TGTGCCAGTAGGCCGGGAACCCGCTCCTACAATGAGCAGTTCTTC | CASRPGTRSYNEQFF
- | few | TRBJ1-5 | TRBV27 | TGTGCCAGCAGTTACGGGACGGGGCAGCCCCAGCATTTT | CASSYGTGQPQHF
- | many | TRBJ2-7 | TRBV7-9 | TGTGCCAGCAGTCCAACAACCTACGAGCAGTACTTC | CASSPTTYEQYF
- | many | TRBJ2-7 | TRBV4-3 | TGCGCCAGCAGCCAAGATTACCGAAGCTCCTACGAGCAGTACTTC | CASSQDYRSSYEQYF
TRBD2 | few | TRBJ2-1 | TRBV11-2 | TGTGCCAGCAGCTTAACCTCCGGGACTAGCATTTACAATGAGCAGTTCTTC | CASSLTSGTSIYNEQFF
- | many | TRBJ2-7 | TRBV7-2 | TGTGCCAGCAGCTTTTACCCAATCGCCGCTGGGGGGTACGAGCAGTACTTC | CASSFYPIAAGGYEQYF
TRBD2 | many | TRBJ2-1 | TRBV29-1 | TGCAGCTATAGCGGGGGGTCCTACAATGAGCAGTTCTTC | CSYSGGSYNEQFF
TRBD2 | many | TRBJ2-7 | TRBV20-1 | TGCAGTGCTAGAGACAGGACTAGCGGAGTATACGAGCAGTACTTC | CSARDRTSGVYEQYF
- | many | TRBJ2-3 | TRBV28 | TGTGCCAGCAGTTTATCACGGAAGGGGTCTGGTACGCAGTATTTT | CASSLSRKGSGTQYF
- | - | TRBJ2-3 | TRBV19 | TGTGCCAGTAGTATAGATCGGTGGGATCGGAGCACAGATACGCAGTATTTT | CASSIDRWDRSTDTQYF
- | many | TRBJ2-2 | TRBV5-8 | TGTGCCAGCAGCTTGCTGGCAGGGGACACCGGGGAGCTGTTTTTT | CASSLLAGDTGELFF
TRBD1 | many | TRBJ1-2 | TRBV7-2 | TGTGCCAGCAGCCCCGACAGGGGAGTGGAGTATGGCTACACCTTC | CASSPDRGVEYGYTF
- | many | TRBJ2-3 | TRBV27 | TGTGCCAGCAGTTTGGGAGTTCAGAGCACAGATACGCAGTATTTT | CASSLGVQSTDTQYF